This T cell receptor beta chain originates from a study of OX40 agonist ivuxolimab in advanced cancers. Study in general: Eligibility rules accepted prior anti-PD-1, anti-PD-L1 or anti-CTLA-4 therapy, and 35% to 45% had some.

About this clone itself: The antigen is undetermined.

Germline loops: CDR1 LGHNA, CDR2 YNFKEQ. The V and J ends lost 4 bases and 2 bases, in that order; junction bases with no gene match: 5. CDR3 length: 16 amino acids. The method was immunoSEQ multiplex PCR; TCRdb's version includes in-frame clones alone and lacks a portion of them. The sample shows about 53,000 clones, 85% to 90% of them seen only once. Points from the study as a whole: On average, CD8+ T cells had more expanded clones than CD4+. Both blood CD4+ and CD8+ T cells showed clonal growth by week 6 at 0.1 to 3.0 mg/kg.

The material sequenced was CD4+ or CD8+ T cells sorted from blood, taken in a trial of the OX40 agonist ivuxolimab. V gene TRBV4-2 combines with J gene TRBJ2-6; 7 bases fit TRBD1. This sequence was found in an adult with an advanced solid tumor such as melanoma, head and neck, liver or kidney cancer. For the CDR3, the DNA is TGTGCCAGCAGCCCACGTACAGGGGCTGGGGCCAACGTCCTGACTTTC. Amino acids: CASSPRTGAGANVLTF.